The rows below give T cell receptor beta chains drawn from one sample of a study of blood T cells in healthy people across ages. Each CDR3 protein is one row after TCRdb ran MiXCR on the 5' RACE reads. The data contain approximately 810,000 distinct CDR3 sequences, around 36% of them singletons. The specimen sequenced was blood. The receptors derive from a man aged 18 to 35 in good health. The CDR3 runs from the conserved cysteine through the conserved F or W. D genes are given only for firm matches. Some rows have no size entry. The others give once, few or many, or a class for an expanded clone.

d_call clone_size j_call v_call cdr3_aa cdr3_nt
. . TRBJ2-1 TRBV4-3 CASSHGGGVWNEQFF TGCGCCAGCAGCCATGGCGGAGGGGTCTGGAATGAGCAGTTCTTC
. . TRBJ2-5 TRBV20-1 CSARKMETQYF TGCAGTGCTCGCAAGATGGAGACCCAGTACTTC
TRBD1 many TRBJ2-7 TRBV20-1 CSAIGQETYEQYF TGCAGTGCTATCGGACAGGAGACCTACGAGCAGTACTTC
. . TRBJ1-3 TRBV7-2 CASSFQTGNTIYF TGTGCCAGCAGCTTTCAAACAGGAAACACCATATATTTT
TRBD1 . TRBJ2-3 TRBV20-1 CSARNRDRGQDTQYF TGCAGTGCCAGAAACCGGGACAGGGGGCAGGATACGCAGTATTTT
. many TRBJ2-5 TRBV25-1 CASSDRTSQETQYF TGTGCCAGCAGTGACCGGACATCCCAAGAGACCCAGTACTTC
. . TRBJ2-6 TRBV4-1 CAGSQDRAGANVLTF TGCGCCGGCAGCCAAGACCGGGCTGGGGCCAACGTCCTGACTTTC
TRBD2 few TRBJ2-3 TRBV11-2 CASSLLRTSGGFTDTQYF TGTGCCAGCAGCCTCCTCAGGACTAGCGGGGGGTTCACAGATACGCAGTATTTT
TRBD2 . TRBJ2-3 TRBV20-1 CSSNPAGGPNTQYF TGCAGTTCAAACCCCGCGGGGGGGCCGAATACGCAGTATTTT
. . TRBJ1-3 TRBV3-1 CASSQERVLGNTIYF TGTGCCAGCAGCCAAGAGAGGGTTCTTGGAAACACCATATATTTT
TRBD2 . TRBJ2-7 TRBV10-3 CAISEGLAGDSYEQYF TGTGCCATCAGTGAGGGACTAGCGGGAGATTCCTACGAGCAGTACTTC
. few TRBJ2-5 TRBV4-2 CASSQVGDEETQYF TGTGCCAGCAGCCAAGTAGGAGATGAAGAGACCCAGTACTTC
. . TRBJ2-3 TRBV6-2/TRBV6-3 CASSYRAAGTDTQYF TGTGCCAGCAGTTACCGGGCGGCCGGCACAGATACGCAGTATTTT
TRBD2 many TRBJ2-1 TRBV5-1 CASSLVAGSYNEQFF TGCGCCAGCAGCTTGGTAGCGGGGTCCTACAATGAGCAGTTCTTC
. few TRBJ1-5 TRBV2 CASNPQPGNQPQHF TGTGCCAGCAATCCGCAACCCGGCAATCAGCCCCAGCATTTT
TRBD1 . TRBJ2-7 TRBV7-2 CASSLVGGQGVTHEQYF TGTGCCAGCAGCTTAGTTGGGGGACAGGGGGTCACCCACGAGCAGTACTTC
TRBD1 few TRBJ1-2 TRBV2 CATSQGADYGYTF TGTGCCACCTCACAGGGGGCGGACTATGGCTACACCTTC
. . TRBJ1-1 TRBV6-2/TRBV6-3 CASSYPEYMNTEAFF TGTGCCAGCAGTTACCCGGAATACATGAACACTGAAGCTTTCTTT
. . TRBJ1-4 TRBV4-2 CASSMGPDNEKLFF TGTGCCAGCAGCATGGGGCCAGATAATGAAAAACTGTTTTTT
. . TRBJ1-6 TRBV4-1 CASKTERGYNSPPHF TGCGCCAGCAAAACGGAACGGGGATATAATTCACCCCCCCACTTT
TRBD2 once TRBJ2-3 TRBV4-2 CASSQGIGLAGGMQYF TGTGCCAGCAGCCAAGGGATAGGGCTAGCGGGGGGAATGCAGTATTTT
. . TRBJ1-1 TRBV4-2 CASSQDHGGMNTEAFF TGTGCCAGCAGCCAAGATCACGGGGGCATGAACACTGAAGCTTTCTTT
. many TRBJ1-1 TRBV20-1 CSASSGGGNTEAFF TGCAGTGCTAGTTCCGGGGGCGGAAACACTGAAGCTTTCTTT
TRBD2 . TRBJ2-1 TRBV6-6 CASSYPPGLGNEQFF TGTGCCAGCAGTTACCCCCCGGGACTAGGCAATGAGCAGTTCTTC
. . TRBJ2-5 TRBV7-2 CASSPPPRETQYF TGTGCCAGCAGCCCCCCGCCGCGGGAGACCCAGTACTTC
TRBD1 . TRBJ1-1 TRBV20-1 CSALGTAIATEAFF TGCAGTGCCCTGGGGACAGCCATTGCCACTGAAGCTTTCTTT
TRBD2 . TRBJ2-1 TRBV5-1 CASSPSGTNYNKQFF TGCGCCAGCAGCCCTTCCGGGACTAACTACAATAAGCAGTTCTTC